These 16 T cell receptor beta chains originate from one sample sequenced in a study of response to subunit inactivated influenza vaccine (dated by TCRdb to the late 2010s). To prepare the library, RT-PCR was applied. The sequencer listed for this sample is Illumina HiSeq 2500. TCRdb redid the processing of the public reads, applying fastp at Q25 and MiXCR, and retained in-frame beta chains. Every CDR3 protein is listed once, alongside the most common genes and DNA of its rows. The sample profile shows hundreds of thousands of distinct CDR3 sequences; around 20% of them were found once. Roughly 10% of the sample goes to the ten largest clones. This specimen consisted of PBMCs from blood, obtained more than 4 days after vaccination. Source of these receptors: a man in his forties or fifties who received an inactivated influenza vaccine. Donor details come from another sample of the same person, matched by shared clones.

The chain combines TRBV5-6 with TRBJ2-7, with 11 nucleotides matching TRBD2. V shed 1 base, J shed 6 bases, and the junction held 3 bases outside the gene matches. The CDR3 extends over 14 amino acids. CDR1 SGHDT and CDR2 YYEEEE come from the germline V gene. The CDR3 DNA reads as TGTGCCAGCAGCTTGAGACTAGCGGGAAGCGAGCAGTACTTC. Protein: CASSLRLAGSEQYF.

This chain links TRBV5-1 with TRBJ1-4; D unresolved. The CDR3 totals 14 residues. V shed 2 bases and J shed 2 bases, with 7 bases lying between them. Germline V gene data show CDR1 as SGHRS and CDR2 as YFSETQ. Here the CDR3 DNA reads TGCGCCAGCAGCTTCGGCAGGACTAATGAAAAACTGTTTTTT. Residues: CASSFGRTNEKLFF. The variable domain in full, with the rest retrieved from reference TRBV5-1 and TRBJ1-4, is KAGVTQTPRYLIKTRGQQVTLSCSPISGHRSVSWYQQTPGQGLQFLFEYFSETQRNKGNFPGRFSGRQFSNSRSEMNVSTLELGDSALYLCASSFGRTNEKLFFGSGTQLSVL.

CDR3 sequence: CASSQDSGGHQETQYF. The CDR3 DNA is TGTGCCAGCAGCCAAGATAGCGGGGGGCACCAAGAGACCCAGTACTTC. This chain connects TRBV4-2 to TRBJ2-5; 10 bases agree with TRBD2. The CDR3 length is 16 residues. Germline CDR1 LGHNA, CDR2 YNFKEQ. V was pared by 0 bases and J by 0 bases, with 1 base of the junction left unmatched.

This clonotype occurred a few times. The chain uses TRBV6-1 and TRBJ1-5; 10 nucleotides line up with TRBD1. With V trimmed by 6 bases and J by 3 bases, 8 bases remained unmatched. The CDR3 is 16 residues long. Per germline, CDR1 MNHNS and CDR2 SASEGT. The DNA of the CDR3 is TGTGCCAGCAGAGAGGGGACAGGGGCTCCCAATCAGCCCCAGCATTTT. The encoded protein is CASREGTGAPNQPQHF.

The genes are TRBV5-6 and TRBJ1-1, with a tentative D call TRBD1 (6 bases). This CDR3 comprises 13 residues. Germline V gives CDR1 SGHDT, CDR2 YYEEEE. Trimming left V 1 base short and J 5 bases short, with 9 bases between. CDR3 amino acids: CASSLKGETEAFF. The CDR3 nucleotides read TGTGCCAGCAGCTTGAAGGGGGAAACTGAAGCTTTCTTT.

The chain uses TRBV28 and TRBJ2-1, with TRBD2 matching over 7 bases. The CDR3 has 16 amino acids. Germline CDR1 is MDHEN and CDR2 is SYDVKM. Trimming at V came to 2 bases and at J to 5 bases, leaving 9 bases not matched to a gene. Here the CDR3 DNA reads TGTGCCAGCAGTTTAAGAGGGAGCGGGATTAACAATGAGCAGTTCTTC. It is translated as CASSLRGSGINNEQFF.

This clonotype was detected many times. The rearrangement links TRBV12-3 or TRBV12-4 to TRBJ1-2; the D gene is possibly TRBD1 (5 bases). V shed 3 bases and J shed 8 bases, with 13 bases lying between them. CDR3 length: 13 amino acids. Here the CDR3 DNA reads TGTGCCAGCAGTTTGACCAGGGTGAAGGGCTACACCTTC. Translation gives CASSLTRVKGYTF.

The J gene is TRBJ2-1, the V gene TRBV7-3; 8 bases are a match to TRBD2. CDR3 size: 16 residues. CDR1 SGHTA and CDR2 FQGTGA come from the germline V gene. J gave up 9 bases and V 0 bases, and 10 bases lay outside the gene matches. The CDR3, as DNA: TGTGCCAGCAGCTTAACATCCGGGACTAGAGTTAGTGAGCAGTTCTTC. Protein sequence: CASSLTSGTRVSEQFF. The full variable domain, completed using reference TRBV7-3 and TRBJ2-1, is GAGVSQTPSNKVTEKGKYVELRCDPISGHTALYWYRQSLGQGPEFLIYFQGTGAADDSGLPNDRFFAVRPEGSVSTLKIQRTERGDSAVYLCASSLTSGTRVSEQFFGPGTRLTVL.

The chain employs TRBV20-1 and TRBJ2-7, with a tentative D call TRBD2 (6 bases). V lost 5 bases and J lost 6, with 20 bases in between. The CDR3 contains 14 residues. In germline, CDR1 is DFQATT, CDR2 SNEGSKA (reference sequence). DNA of the CDR3: TGCAGTGCTCGCACCGGGACTTCTTCTGCCGAGCAGTACTTC. Its translation is CSARTGTSSAEQYF.

There are a few counts of this clonotype. The genes are TRBV5-6 and TRBJ2-5; D unclear. Deletions cut 3 bases from V and 4 bases from J, with 19 bases between. CDR3 length: 16 residues. Germline CDR1 SGHDT, CDR2 YYEEEE. The CDR3 spells CASSSYWTAARETQYF. CDR3 DNA: TGTGCCAGCAGCTCGTATTGGACGGCAGCAAGAGAGACCCAGTACTTC.

The sample holds a few counts of this clonotype. In DNA, the CDR3 is TGTGCCATCAGTGAGTCAGCAGGGAGTAATCAGCCCCAGCATTTT. It translates to CAISESAGSNQPQHF. J is TRBJ1-5 and V is TRBV10-3; tentative D call: TRBD1 (5 bases). V was trimmed by 0 bases and J by 4 bases, leaving 10 bases between them. This CDR3 comprises 15 residues. Germline lookup yields CDR1 ENHRY and CDR2 SYGVKD.

The gene calls are TRBV20-1 and TRBJ2-5, with 13 bases matching TRBD2. The ends lost 1 base at V and 1 base at J; junction bases unmatched: 6. The germline gives CDR1 DFQATT, CDR2 SNEGSKA (reference sequence). The length of the CDR3 is 17 residues. The CDR3, as DNA: TGCAGTGCTAGAGCGGGGACTAGCGGGGTACCCCAAGAGACCCAGTACTTC. Amino acids: CSARAGTSGVPQETQYF.

The CDR3 loop reads CASSPTTSPNYGYTF. The CDR3 bases are TGTGCCAGCAGCCCAACTACTAGCCCTAACTATGGCTACACCTTC. V is TRBV7-6 and J is TRBJ1-2, with D unresolved. Per the germline V gene, CDR1 is SGHVS and CDR2 is FNYEAQ. The length of the CDR3 is 15 residues. The V end was cut by 5 bases, the J end by 0 bases, with 13 bases between. The entire variable domain, with the rest obtained from reference TRBV7-6 and TRBJ1-2, is as follows: GAGVSQSPRYKVTKRGQDVALRCDPISGHVSLYWYRQALGQGPEFLTYFNYEAQQDKSGLPNDRFSAERPEGSISTLTIQRTEQRDSAMYRCASSPTTSPNYGYTFGSGTRLTVV.

This clonotype came up a few times. The chain employs TRBV18 and TRBJ1-5, with 9 bases identical to TRBD1. Trimming removed 4 bases from V and 3 bases from J; junction bases left unmatched: 4. This CDR3 region has 15 residues. CDR1 and CDR2 from the germline V gene are KGHSH and LQKENI. For the CDR3, the DNA is TGTGCCAGCTCACATGGACAGGGGCACAATCAGCCCCAGCATTTT. This gives the protein CASSHGQGHNQPQHF.

This clonotype was seen repeatedly, ten times or more. The V and J genes are TRBV12-3 or TRBV12-4 and TRBJ2-5; no clear D. Trimming shortened V by 5 bases and J by 7 bases, and 11 bases separated the two germline ends. CDR3 length: 12 amino acids. CDR3 nucleotides: TGTGCCAGCAGTCCCGTGCCCGGGACCCAGTACTTC. As protein: CASSPVPGTQYF.

V gene TRBV7-2 combines with J gene TRBJ2-5, with a tentative D call TRBD2 (6 bases). Germline CDR1 reads SGHTA; CDR2 reads FQGNSA. V lost 8 bases to trimming and J lost 1 base, with 11 bases between them. The CDR3 contains 13 residues. The CDR3 region has the DNA TGTGCCAGCGGAGGGCCGGGCCAAGAGACCCAGTACTTC. This codes for CASGGPGQETQYF.